These 20 T cell receptor beta chains were sequenced from one sample in a study of PD-1 blockade in classical Hodgkin lymphoma. Repertoires were generated with immunoSEQ multiplex PCR, while TCRdb's copy carries only in-frame clones and drops some. The data show some 38,000 clones, 76% seen once. No patient escaped relapse after autologous stem cell transplantation, and brentuximab vedotin exposure varied. The material was peripheral blood mononuclear cells (PBMCs), obtained before the second cycle of nivolumab. Source of these receptors: a human donor with classical Hodgkin lymphoma.

V is TRBV5-6 and J is TRBJ2-5; D is unresolved. There are 14 residues in the CDR3. V gave up 1 base and J gave up 0 bases, with 7 bases separating them. CDR1 is SGHDT, CDR2 YYEEEE, per germline. The CDR3 sequence: CASSLRGYQETQYF. The CDR3 bases are TGTGCCAGCAGCTTGAGAGGTTACCAAGAGACCCAGTACTTC.

The chain links TRBV5-8 to TRBJ1-2; 8 nucleotides agree with TRBD1. The CDR3 consists of 14 residues. V lost 4 bases to trimming and J lost 7 bases; unmatched junction nucleotides: 9. Germline V CDR1 and CDR2: SGHTS, YDEGEE. CDR3 sequence (DNA): TGTGCCAGCAGCGACGACAGGGGAATTCGTGGCTACACCTTC. It is translated as CASSDDRGIRGYTF.

V usage is TRBV4-1 and J usage is TRBJ1-5; possible D gene TRBD1, 5 bases. V was trimmed by 2 bases and J by 3 bases, leaving 11 bases between them. The germline V gene encodes CDR1 MGHRA and CDR2 YSYEKL. This CDR3 is 15 amino acids long. In nucleotides, the CDR3 is TGCGCCAGCAGCCAACTCGACAGACTCAATCAGCCCCAGCATTTT. As protein: CASSQLDRLNQPQHF.

The chain employs TRBV19 and TRBJ1-3; D not certain. Germline lookup yields CDR1 LNHDA and CDR2 SQIVND (reference sequence). The CDR3 length is 15 residues. Trimming removed 2 bases from V and 4 bases from J, with 12 bases in between. In DNA, the CDR3 is TGTGCCAGTAGTATAATCGCGCGGAGGGGAAACACCATATATTTT. Translating gives CASSIIARRGNTIYF.

The chain couples TRBV9 to TRBJ1-2, with TRBD1 identical over 7 bases. The CDR3 has 14 amino acids. Unmatched junction bases numbered 5, after V lost 0 bases and J lost 6 bases. CDR1 SGDLS and CDR2 YYNGEE come from the germline V gene. The CDR3 nucleotides read TGTGCCAGCAGCGTAGGGGGACAGAAACATGGCTACACCTTC. Its translation is CASSVGGQKHGYTF.

The chain couples TRBV4-1 to TRBJ1-1, with D uncertain. This CDR3 is built from 13 residues. From germline, CDR1 is MGHRA and CDR2 YSYEKL. Trimming took 1 base from V and 6 from J, leaving 9 bases between them. The CDR3 region has the DNA TGCGCCAGCAGCCAAGCAGGAGTCCCTGAAGCTTTCTTT. As protein: CASSQAGVPEAFF.

The rearrangement joins TRBV5-6 to TRBJ2-5; D is uncertain. V dropped 4 bases and J dropped 5 bases, with 18 bases sitting between them. Germline V gene data show CDR1 as SGHDT and CDR2 as YYEEEE. The CDR3 is 15 residues long. In DNA form, the CDR3 reads TGTGCCAGCAGCCCAACCTACTCCTCCGGTGAGACCCAGTACTTC. Amino acids: CASSPTYSSGETQYF.

The genes are TRBV5-4 and TRBJ1-6; D remains unclear. The CDR3 runs 15 residues. V was clipped by 0 bases and J by 6 bases, with 10 bases between them. The germline CDR1 and CDR2 sequences are SGHNT and YYREEE (reference sequence). The CDR3 is CASSLGRGGNSPLHF. CDR3 bases: TGTGCCAGCAGCTTGGGTCGGGGAGGTAATTCACCCCTCCACTTT.

This clone was observed a handful of times. The chain combines TRBV7-7 with TRBJ1-3; D is ambiguous. From germline, CDR1 is SSHAT and CDR2 FNYEAQ (reference sequence). This CDR3 has 15 residues. V shed 5 bases and J shed 0 bases, with 11 bases lying between them. The CDR3 DNA follows: TGTGCCAGCAGCCCAACAACGACCTCTGGAAACACCATATATTTT. Encoded protein: CASSPTTTSGNTIYF.

The gene calls are TRBV6-6 and TRBJ2-7, with TRBD2 as a possible D gene (7 bases). The length of the CDR3 is 15 residues. With 1 base removed from V and 3 bases from J, the gap between germline ends came to 13 bases. CDR1 and CDR2 from the germline V gene are MNHNY and SVGAGI (reference sequence). CDR3 nucleotides: TGTGCCAGCAGTTACTTCGCAGGGGAGGGCTACGAGCAGTACTTC. Amino acid sequence: CASSYFAGEGYEQYF.

The V call is TRBV5-5, the J call TRBJ2-6; D call uncertain. The CDR3 contains 16 residues. Trimming removed 4 bases at V and 0 bases at J, with 11 bases between. Germline CDR1 SGHKS, CDR2 YYEKEE (reference sequence). The CDR3 DNA sequence: TGTGCCAGCAGCCCATCAGGTAGCTCTGGGGCCAACGTCCTGACTTTC. It encodes CASSPSGSSGANVLTF.

This clone was observed a handful of times. This chain links TRBV19 with TRBJ2-1, with TRBD1 matching 9 bases. Unmatched junction bases numbered 6, after V lost 6 bases and J lost 3 bases. Germline lookup yields CDR1 LNHDA and CDR2 SQIVND (reference sequence). This CDR3 comprises 15 residues. CDR3 DNA: TGTGCCAGTAGCCACTGGGGACAGGGCTACAATGAGCAGTTCTTC. Protein: CASSHWGQGYNEQFF.

The CDR3 nucleotides are TGTGCCAGCTCGCCCGACACCAACTACGAGCAGTACTTC. Translation gives CASSPDTNYEQYF. The genes are TRBV18 and TRBJ2-7; D not resolved. V dropped 6 bases and J dropped 3 bases, with 12 bases sitting between them. Germline assignment: CDR1 KGHSH and CDR2 LQKENI. CDR3 length equals 13 residues.

This clone was counted a single time. This chain uses TRBV18 with TRBJ2-2, with D hard to call. Germline CDR1 is KGHSH and CDR2 is LQKENI. Trimming took off 2 bases at V and 8 bases at J, with 9 bases between the two ends. CDR3 length: 13 residues. DNA for the CDR3: TGTGCCAGCTCACCAAACGCCAGGGGGGAGCTGTTTTTT. Translated: CASSPNARGELFF.

This chain connects TRBV6-5 to TRBJ2-7, with 9 bases identical to TRBD2. Per the germline V gene, CDR1 is MNHEY and CDR2 is SVGAGI. The CDR3 contains 14 residues. V lost 6 bases, J lost 3 bases, and 6 bases stayed unmatched. DNA of the CDR3: TGTGCCAGCAGCTCCCTAGCGGGGAACTACGAGCAGTACTTC. Amino acids: CASSSLAGNYEQYF.

The gene calls are TRBV19 and TRBJ1-5; D is perhaps TRBD1 (5 bases). Looked up from germline, CDR1 is LNHDA and CDR2 is SQIVND (reference sequence). V was trimmed by 0 bases and J by 0 bases, leaving 21 bases between them. The CDR3 runs 20 residues. Here the CDR3 reads CASSIDHLATGHYSNQPQHF. The CDR3 bases are TGTGCCAGTAGTATAGACCACCTAGCCACAGGACATTATAGCAATCAGCCCCAGCATTTT.

This sequence joins TRBV29-1 and TRBJ2-7, with a weak D call TRBD2 (6 bases). Trimming took 5 bases from V and 0 from J, leaving 11 bases between them. This CDR3 contains 13 residues. Germline CDR1 SQVTM, CDR2 ANQGSEA. This CDR3 reads CSVFSGASYEQYF. CDR3 sequence (DNA): TGCAGCGTTTTTAGCGGTGCCTCCTACGAGCAGTACTTC.

The chain carries TRBV6-5 and TRBJ1-3; no definite D call. Trimming pared 4 bases from V and 4 bases from J, leaving 8 bases between. This CDR3 comprises 13 residues. Per germline, CDR1 MNHEY and CDR2 SVGAGI. The CDR3 DNA follows: TGTGCCAGCAGTTGGGGAACGGGAAACACCATATATTTT. The encoded protein is CASSWGTGNTIYF.

The gene calls are TRBV5-1 and TRBJ2-3; unclear D gene. The CDR3 is 14 amino acids. Germline CDR1 reads SGHRS; CDR2 reads YFSETQ. Trimming removed 0 bases from V and 3 bases from J, with 8 bases in between. CDR3 amino acids: CASSLAIGTDTQYF. The CDR3 DNA is TGCGCCAGCAGCTTGGCCATAGGAACAGATACGCAGTATTTT.

The chain couples TRBV7-9 to TRBJ2-2; D may be TRBD1 (5 bases). Looked up from germline, CDR1 is SEHNR and CDR2 is FQNEAQ (reference sequence). This CDR3 is 14 amino acids long. V gave up 5 bases and J gave up 1 base, with 8 bases separating them. This CDR3 reads CASSPRENTGELFF. The CDR3 bases are TGTGCCAGCAGCCCCAGGGAGAACACCGGGGAGCTGTTTTTT. Full variable domain (rest looked up from reference TRBV7-9 and TRBJ2-2): DTGVSQNPRHKITKRGQNVTFRCDPISEHNRLYWYRQTLGQGPEFLTYFQNEAQLEKSRLLSDRFSAERPKGSFSTLEIQRTEQGDSAMYLCASSPRENTGELFFGEGSRLTVL.